This T cell receptor beta chain was obtained from a study of cytomegalovirus exposure and HLA in healthy donors. Use of 60 Vbeta and 13 Jbeta primers characterized the PCR. This table comes from immunoSEQ multiplex PCR, and its TCRdb copy is limited to in-frame clones, with some not included. Here the sample spans some 170,000 clones, roughly 79% being singletons. Germline CDR1 reads SGHKS; CDR2 reads YYEKEE (reference sequence). CDR3 length: 11 amino acids. V gave up 7 bases and J gave up 4 bases, with 8 bases separating them. Points from the study as a whole: In a later analysis, the majority of CMV-associated beta chains seemingly showed HLA restriction.

A word on this clone: Its antigen remains unidentified.

The V and J genes are TRBV5-5 and TRBJ1-1, with D hard to call. The TCR originated in a woman between 45 and 60 years old in good health and CMV-seronegative. Sequencing was performed on PBMCs. CDR3 sequence: CASEQVTEAFF. Written as DNA, the CDR3 is TGTGCCAGCGAGCAGGTCACTGAAGCTTTCTTT.